These T cell receptor beta chains were read from a single sample in a study of CD8 T cells in Susac syndrome. From the immunoSEQ multiplex PCR reads, TCRdb called clonotypes with MiXCR, one entry per CDR3 protein. The table includes some 300,000 distinct CDR3 sequences, 70% to 90% detected once. Input material: CD8+ T cells from PBMCs. The receptors were sampled from a human donor with multiple sclerosis. Both conserved end residues are part of each CDR3. D genes are given only for firm matches. Expanded clones are given a class, and other clones once, few, many or no size at all.

.	TRBV5-1	TRBJ2-7	.	TGCGCCAGCAGCCTTGGGAGCAAATCCGAGCAGTACTTC	CASSLGSKSEQYF
.	TRBV7-9	TRBJ1-4	.	TGTGCCAGCAGCTTAGGACCTACGGGGGGAACTAATGAAAAACTGTTTTTT	CASSLGPTGGTNEKLFF
.	TRBV4-1	TRBJ2-3	.	TGCGCCAGCAGCCAAGATCCGGTCGATACGCAGTATTTT	CASSQDPVDTQYF
TRBD1	TRBV20-1	TRBJ2-1	.	TGCAGTGCTGAATCGGACAGGGGGCGCGTCAATGAGCAGTTCTTC	CSAESDRGRVNEQFF
.	TRBV5-5	TRBJ2-7	.	TGTGCCAGCAGCTTTTGGACGGGGGTCTACGAGCAGTACTTC	CASSFWTGVYEQYF
.	TRBV29-1	TRBJ2-7	.	TGCAGCGTCCGGTGGGTTACAGGGATCGAGCAGTACTTC	CSVRWVTGIEQYF
.	TRBV6-1	TRBJ1-1	.	TGTGCCAGCAGCGCGGGGACGGAGAACACTGAAGCTTTCTTT	CASSAGTENTEAFF
TRBD1	TRBV3-1	TRBJ2-7	.	TGTGCCAGCAGCCTTAGGACAGGACGTGCTGACTACGAGCAGTACTTC	CASSLRTGRADYEQYF
.	TRBV27	TRBJ1-1	.	TGTGCCAGCAGTTTATCGGGAGCGATGAACACTGAAGCTTTCTTT	CASSLSGAMNTEAFF
TRBD1	TRBV6-6	TRBJ1-4	.	TGTGCCAGCAGTTACAGACAGGGGTTGGGTGAAAAACTGTTTTTT	CASSYRQGLGEKLFF
.	TRBV29-1	TRBJ2-7	.	TGCAGCGTTGAGGAGGGATCCTACGAGCAGTACTTC	CSVEEGSYEQYF
.	TRBV20-1	TRBJ1-2	.	TGCAGTGCTAGAGATCATAGGGAGACGGCGGCTTATGGCTACACCTTC	CSARDHRETAAYGYTF
TRBD2	TRBV9	TRBJ2-1	.	TGTGCCAGCAGCTTTAGCGGGAGGACGGGGAATGAGCAGTTCTTC	CASSFSGRTGNEQFF
.	TRBV7-9	TRBJ2-3	few	TGTGCCAGCAGCTTCCTGGAGGATACGCAGTATTTT	CASSFLEDTQYF
.	TRBV4-1	TRBJ1-5	.	TGCGCCAGCAGCCAACTGACTGGCCGGGTGAATCAGCCCCAGCATTTT	CASSQLTGRVNQPQHF
TRBD2	TRBV5-6	TRBJ2-3	.	TGTGCCAGCAGCAACTTAGGACTAGCGGGAGGGCCGGGCACAGATACGCAGTATTTT	CASSNLGLAGGPGTDTQYF
TRBD2	TRBV6-5	TRBJ2-5	.	TGTGCCAGCAGTTACTCGACGGCTAGCGGGTACCAAGAGACCCAGTACTTC	CASSYSTASGYQETQYF
TRBD1	TRBV9	TRBJ2-7	.	TGTGCCAGCAGCGTAGGGGACAGGACCTACGAGCAGTACTTC	CASSVGDRTYEQYF
TRBD1	TRBV19	TRBJ2-7	.	TGTGCCAGTAGTTCCTTGGTCCGGGACAGGGCCCACGAGCAGTACTTC	CASSSLVRDRAHEQYF
.	TRBV12-3/TRBV12-4	TRBJ2-7	.	TGTGCCGGCAGCCCGACAGGTAGCGAGCAGTACTTC	CAGSPTGSEQYF
.	TRBV7-9	TRBJ2-1	.	TGTGCCAGCAGCTTAGCGCTCGGAGGGCCGAACAATGAGCAGTTCTTC	CASSLALGGPNNEQFF
TRBD1	TRBV12-3/TRBV12-4	TRBJ2-5	.	TGTGCCAGCAGCCACAGGGGACGGAGCCCAGAAGAGACCCAGTACTTC	CASSHRGRSPEETQYF
.	TRBV27	TRBJ1-5	once	TGTGCCAGCAGTTTAAGTGCCCCTCTTTATAGCAATCAGCCCCAGCATTTT	CASSLSAPLYSNQPQHF
.	TRBV9	TRBJ1-2	.	TGTGCCAGCAGTAACTATGGCTACACCTTC	CASSNYGYTF
TRBD2	TRBV27	TRBJ2-3	.	TGTGCCAGCAGTTCAGCGGGAGGCCCCGATACGCAGTATTTT	CASSSAGGPDTQYF
.	TRBV5-6	TRBJ1-1	.	TGTGCCAGCAGCTTGGGTTCCGGGCCCTCAAGGGAGGCTTTCTTT	CASSLGSGPSREAFF
.	TRBV6-2/TRBV6-3	TRBJ2-1	.	TGTGCCAGCAGTTACGGTCGGGGAGCTGAGCAGTTCTTC	CASSYGRGAEQFF
TRBD1	TRBV30	TRBJ2-2	once	TGTGCCTGGAGTCCCTCGGACAGGGGATTCACCGGGGAGCTGTTTTTT	CAWSPSDRGFTGELFF
TRBD1	TRBV27	TRBJ2-1	.	TGTGCCAGCAGTTCACAGGGGATCTACAATGAGCAGTTCTTC	CASSSQGIYNEQFF
TRBD2	TRBV5-5	TRBJ2-3	.	TGTGCCAGCAGCTTGCGACTAGCGGGAGGGTCCACAGATACGCAGTATTTT	CASSLRLAGGSTDTQYF
.	TRBV13	TRBJ2-1	.	TGTGCCAGCAGCGAACTTTTGGATGAGCAGTTCTTC	CASSELLDEQFF
.	TRBV7-9	TRBJ1-5	.	TGTGCCAGCAGCCGAGGGGGGGAGAATCAGCCCCAGCATTTT	CASSRGGENQPQHF
.	TRBV27	TRBJ2-7	once	TGTGCCATCCGTCCCGGGGGAGGCTACGAGCAGTACTTC	CAIRPGGGYEQYF
.	TRBV25-1	TRBJ2-3	.	TGTGCCAGCAGTTTGGGCAGTACGCAGTATTTT	CASSLGSTQYF
TRBD1	TRBV6-2/TRBV6-3	TRBJ1-1	.	TGTGCCAGCAGCCTTGACAGGGGACCTGAAGCTTTCTTT	CASSLDRGPEAFF
.	TRBV29-1	TRBJ2-7	.	TGCAGCGTTGAAGGCCAGGATCCCTACGAGCAGTACTTC	CSVEGQDPYEQYF
.	TRBV15	TRBJ1-2	.	TGTGCCACCAGCAGAGATTCGGGTAACTATGGCTACACCTTC	CATSRDSGNYGYTF
TRBD1	TRBV29-1	TRBJ2-7	once	TGCAGCGTATTGGGGACAGAGAGCTACGAGCAGTACTTC	CSVLGTESYEQYF
.	TRBV7-9	TRBJ1-5	.	TGTGCCAGCAGCCTAGACAGCACCAATCAGCCCCAGCATTTT	CASSLDSTNQPQHF
.	TRBV10-3	TRBJ2-7	.	TGTGCCATCAGTACGACCGAGGGAGAATCCTACGAGCAGTACTTC	CAISTTEGESYEQYF
TRBD1	TRBV7-9	TRBJ1-1	.	TGTGCCAGCAGCTCCTCCGGGACAGGAGTAGAAGCTTTCTTT	CASSSSGTGVEAFF
TRBD1	TRBV25-1	TRBJ2-7	once	TGTGCCAGCAGTGTGACCTTCAGACAGGGTGTCAGCCACGAGCAGTATTTC	CASSVTFRQGVSHEQYF
TRBD2	TRBV9	TRBJ2-7	.	TGTGCCAGCAGCGCCGGGACTAGCGGGAGTTACGAGCAGTACTTC	CASSAGTSGSYEQYF